This T cell receptor beta chain was sequenced for a study of blood T cell repertoires in COVID-19. Clones were read by immunoSEQ multiplex PCR, and TCRdb kept only the in-frame ones, dropping some. This table has 57,000 or so clones, about 90% appearing once. In its sample, this clone was seen a few times. This TCR was recovered from a human donor in a cohort sampled during active COVID-19. Sample: peripheral blood.

CDR3 sequence reads: CASSGGTGHGRGNTIYF. The CDR3 bases are TGTGCCAGCAGTGGGGGGACAGGGCATGGAAGAGGAAACACCATATATTTT. This sequence joins TRBV6-1 and TRBJ1-3, with TRBD1 matching over 9 bases. Germline trimming cut 4 bases from V and 4 bases from J; bases unmatched to any gene: 11. The CDR3 runs to 17 residues. Germline V gene data show CDR1 as MNHNS and CDR2 as SASEGT.